The 26 T cell receptor beta chains below come from one sample, sequenced in a study of a mutant IDH1 vaccine in newly diagnosed glioma. Sequenced by immunoSEQ multiplex PCR; TCRdb stores in-frame clones only, minus some. This table has fewer than 50,000 clones, 75% to 85% appearing once. This sample's time point: baseline, week 1 (first vaccination visit). The treatment is: pre-vaccination baseline after standard-of-care therapy. The material was PBMCs, obtained from a glioma patient treated with radiotherapy, temozolomide or both. These receptors were taken from a man aged 40-55 years with glioma. Some clones in this sample may be carry-over from other donors' samples.

The rearrangement joins TRBV6-1 to TRBJ1-1; 9 bases map to TRBD1. The CDR3 spans 13 residues. J was trimmed by 3 bases and V by 10 bases; bases with no gene match: 6. Germline V gene data show CDR1 as MNHNS and CDR2 as SASEGT. DNA of the CDR3: TGTGCCATCCTGGACAGGGGTGACACTGAAGCTTTCTTT. Its translation is CAILDRGDTEAFF.

The gene calls are TRBV4-1 and TRBJ1-5; TRBD1 aligns across 7 bases. This CDR3 comprises 15 residues. Germline CDR1 is MGHRA and CDR2 is YSYEKL. Unmatched junction bases numbered 10, after V lost 4 bases and J lost 7 bases. The CDR3 DNA is TGCGCCAGCAGCCGCACAGGGGAGGGAGACCAGCCCCAGCATTTT. Its protein is CASSRTGEGDQPQHF.

V usage is TRBV6-5 and J usage is TRBJ1-2, with a tentative D call TRBD1 (6 bases). The germline gives CDR1 MNHEY, CDR2 SVGAGI. The CDR3 runs to 11 residues. V was pared by 7 bases and J by 8 bases, with 11 bases between. The CDR3 is CASTSGAGYTF. DNA for the CDR3: TGTGCCAGCACCTCGGGGGCCGGCTACACCTTC.

The chain is built from TRBV5-4 and TRBJ2-7, with D perhaps TRBD1 (6 bases). The CDR3 totals 13 residues. Germline V gene lookup returns CDR1 SGHNT and CDR2 YYREEE (reference sequence). V shed 4 bases and J shed 0 bases, with 8 bases lying between them. The CDR3 region is CASSRDTSYEQYF. The CDR3 DNA follows: TGTGCCAGCAGCCGGGACACCTCCTACGAGCAGTACTTC. Filled out from reference TRBV5-4 and TRBJ2-7, the complete variable domain reads ETGVTQSPTHLIKTRGQQVTLRCSSQSGHNTVSWYQQALGQGPQFIFQYYREEENGRGNFPPRFSGLQFPNYSSELNVNALELDDSALYLCASSRDTSYEQYFGPGTRLTVT.

This clone has just a few counts. The J gene is TRBJ1-2, the V gene TRBV7-2; the D is unclear. Trimming shortened V by 3 bases and J by 0 bases, and 8 bases separated the two germline ends. The CDR3 is made up of 14 amino acids. The germline V gene encodes CDR1 SGHTA and CDR2 FQGNSA. The chain's CDR3 is CASSFSSANYGYTF. The CDR3 coding sequence is TGTGCCAGCAGCTTCAGTAGTGCTAACTATGGCTACACCTTC.

This clone appeared once. The gene calls are TRBV5-4 and TRBJ2-1; 7 nucleotides line up with TRBD1. With V trimmed by 3 bases and J by 5 bases, 14 bases remained unmatched. There are 17 residues in the CDR3. Germline V CDR1 and CDR2: SGHNT, YYREEE (reference sequence). The chain's CDR3 is CASSYTIHTGANNEQFF. The CDR3 DNA follows: TGTGCCAGCAGCTACACAATTCATACAGGGGCCAACAATGAGCAGTTCTTC.

The rearrangement links TRBV5-4 to TRBJ2-7; 8 bases line up with TRBD2. CDR1 is SGHNT, CDR2 YYREEE, per germline (reference sequence). V was pared by 4 bases and J by 0 bases, with 9 bases of the junction left unmatched. This CDR3 contains 16 residues. CDR3 sequence (DNA): TGTGCCAGCAGCCGAGGAGCGGGGGCAACCTCCTACGAGCAGTACTTC. Protein: CASSRGAGATSYEQYF.

This chain connects TRBV4-1 to TRBJ2-1; D might be TRBD1 (8 bases). CDR1 MGHRA and CDR2 YSYEKL come from the germline V gene. The CDR3 has 13 residues. Trimming stripped 6 bases from V and 10 bases from J, with 16 bases between. The CDR3 loop reads CASSFDRGGEQFF. CDR3 nucleotide sequence: TGCGCCAGCAGTTTCGACAGGGGAGGGGAGCAGTTCTTC.

As for this clone: One end of the junction fails to match germline, which may point to a read error. The gene calls are TRBV2 and TRBJ1-1; no clear D gene. Germline V gives CDR1 SNHLY, CDR2 FYNNEI. The CDR3 is 13 amino acids. The CDR3 protein is CASSAAGYTEALF. The CDR3 coding sequence is TGTGCCAGCAGTGCAGCTGGGTACACTGAAGCTCTCTTT.

This rearrangement joins TRBV18 to TRBJ1-1, with TRBD1 as a possible D gene (6 bases). V shed 0 bases and J shed 3 bases, with 14 bases lying between them. Germline assignment: CDR1 KGHSH and CDR2 LQKENI. The CDR3 is 16 residues long. The CDR3 region has the DNA TGTGCCAGCTCACCACCCAGGGGCGGGCATCACACTGAAGCTTTCTTT. The encoded protein is CASSPPRGGHHTEAFF. The variable domain in full, with the rest retrieved from reference TRBV18 and TRBJ1-1, is NAGVMQNPRHLVRRRGQEARLRCSPMKGHSHVYWYRQLPEEGLKFMVYLQKENIIDESGMPKERFSAEFPKEGPSILRIQQVVRGDSAAYFCASSPPRGGHHTEAFFGQGTRLTVV.

The chain is built from TRBV30 and TRBJ1-4; 7 bases map to TRBD1. The CDR3 sequence is 16 residues long. CDR1 and CDR2 (germline): GTSNPN, SVGIG (reference sequence). The junction had 17 bases not matched to a gene; V was cut back by 5 bases and J by 8 bases. For the CDR3, the DNA is TGTGCCTGGGGCCTAAGTCCCGGGGCAGGGGGAGAAAAACTGTTTTTT. It is translated as CAWGLSPGAGGEKLFF.

The gene calls are TRBV20-1 and TRBJ1-1; TRBD1 might be the D (6 bases). Trimming took off 3 bases at V and 6 bases at J, with 8 bases between the two ends. CDR1 and CDR2 from the germline V gene are DFQATT and SNEGSKA (reference sequence). The CDR3 covers 11 residues. CDR3 in amino acids: CSARAGAEAFF. CDR3 coding DNA: TGCAGTGCTAGGGCAGGGGCTGAAGCTTTCTTT.

The chain couples TRBV18 to TRBJ1-6, with no clear D. The V and J ends lost 3 bases and 8 bases respectively, with 14 bases between them. The CDR3 runs 15 residues. Germline values: CDR1 KGHSH, CDR2 LQKENI. CDR3 sequence reads: CASSPSRILDSPLHF. DNA for the CDR3: TGTGCCAGCTCACCCTCGAGGATTTTGGATTCACCCCTCCACTTT.

In this sample, this clone turned up once. The chain recombines TRBV6-6 with TRBJ1-3; D may be TRBD1 (6 bases). This CDR3 region has 15 residues. Trimming shortened V by 6 bases and J by 0 bases, and 12 bases separated the two germline ends. Germline V gene data show CDR1 as MNHNY and CDR2 as SVGAGI (reference sequence). The CDR3 DNA sequence: TGTGCCAGCAGCCCCGGACAGCACTCTGGAAACACCATATATTTT. As protein: CASSPGQHSGNTIYF.

This clone was seen only a few times. CDR3: CASSETGGHGNTIYF. The CDR3 DNA reads TGTGCCAGCAGTGAAACAGGGGGGCACGGAAACACCATATATTTT. This chain links TRBV6-1 with TRBJ1-3; TRBD1 agrees at 8 bases. The CDR3 runs 15 residues. After removal of 2 bases from V and 4 bases from J, the junction contained 4 bases not matched to a gene. Germline V gene lookup returns CDR1 MNHNS and CDR2 SASEGT.

This chain joins TRBV10-3 and TRBJ2-3; tentative D call: TRBD2 (6 bases). Germline values: CDR1 ENHRY, CDR2 SYGVKD. This CDR3 comprises 13 residues. V was clipped by 9 bases and J by 6 bases, with 16 bases between them. CDR3 DNA sequence: TGTGCCATTGGGAAGGGAGGCAGGGATACGCAGTATTTT. This codes for CAIGKGGRDTQYF.

This chain uses TRBV19 with TRBJ1-1; 10 nucleotides agree with TRBD1. The ends lost 6 bases at V and 0 bases at J; junction bases unmatched: 16. The CDR3 has 19 residues. In germline, CDR1 is LNHDA, CDR2 SQIVND (reference sequence). CDR3 region: CASREIRDRGRPMNTEAFF. The CDR3 region has the DNA TGTGCCAGTAGGGAAATCCGGGACAGGGGCCGACCCATGAACACTGAAGCTTTCTTT.

This clone was counted a few times. V usage is TRBV7-2 and J usage is TRBJ1-1, with 8 bases aligning to TRBD1. Germline assignment: CDR1 SGHTA and CDR2 FQGNSA. The CDR3 is 13 amino acids. Trimming cost V 5 bases and J 6 bases; bases outside gene matches: 5. The CDR3 DNA reads TGTGCCAGCAGCAGGACAGGGATCCCTGAAGCTTTCTTT. This translates into CASSRTGIPEAFF.

This clone has only one observation. The chain links TRBV29-1 to TRBJ2-7, with D uncertain. Germline loops: CDR1 SQVTM, CDR2 ANQGSEA. This CDR3 has 13 amino acids. V was cut by 7 bases and J by 0 bases, with 13 bases left in between. The CDR3 protein is CSASRSASYEQYF. DNA for the CDR3: TGCAGCGCATCGCGCAGTGCCTCCTACGAGCAGTACTTC.

This chain connects TRBV29-1 to TRBJ2-7; 11 bases fit TRBD1. Germline lookup yields CDR1 SQVTM and CDR2 ANQGSEA. V was pared by 5 bases and J by 4 bases, with 7 bases of the junction left unmatched. CDR3 size: 14 residues. The CDR3 here is CSVSRTGGIYEQYF. In nucleotides, the CDR3 is TGCAGCGTTTCCCGGACAGGGGGCATATACGAGCAGTACTTC.

The chain is built from TRBV29-1 and TRBJ2-1, with 10 bases lining up with TRBD1. The length of the CDR3 is 14 residues. The J segment lost 8 bases and the V segment lost 7 bases, leaving 11 bases of the junction unmatched. The germline CDR1 and CDR2 sequences are SQVTM and ANQGSEA. The DNA of the CDR3 is TGCAGCGCCGAGGGGGACAGGGGTTCCGATGAGCAGTTCTTC. It is translated as CSAEGDRGSDEQFF.

This clone showed up just a few times. The rearrangement joins TRBV30 to TRBJ2-2; D tentatively reads TRBD1 or TRBD2 (7 bases each). Between the trimmed V and J ends, which lost 1 base and 3 bases, there was a span of 12 bases. This CDR3 spans 15 amino acids. From germline, CDR1 is GTSNPN and CDR2 SVGIG (reference sequence). The DNA of the CDR3 is TGTGCCTGGAGTGGGCAGGGGGGGGACACCGGGGAGCTGTTTTTT. This codes for CAWSGQGGDTGELFF.

This clone has only a few counts. The chain recombines TRBV19 with TRBJ2-7; D possibly corresponds to TRBD1 (6 bases). The CDR3 length is 15 residues. Germline V lookup: CDR1 LNHDA, CDR2 SQIVND (reference sequence). V gave up 1 base and J gave up 7 bases, with 17 bases separating them. CDR3 protein: CASSIGQVPVAEQYF. DNA for the CDR3: TGTGCCAGTAGTATAGGACAGGTCCCTGTCGCTGAGCAGTACTTC.

The chain combines TRBV2 with TRBJ2-1; TRBD1 aligns across 8 bases. The CDR3 runs 13 residues. Germline trimming cut 7 bases from V and 5 bases from J; bases unmatched to any gene: 4. The germline CDR1 and CDR2 sequences are SNHLY and FYNNEI. The CDR3 sequence: CASTPGQDNEQFF. In DNA form, the CDR3 reads TGTGCCAGCACCCCGGGACAGGACAATGAGCAGTTCTTC.

The rearrangement joins TRBV14 to TRBJ2-1, with TRBD2 identical over 12 bases. V shed 4 bases, J shed 8 bases, and the junction held 6 bases outside the gene matches. This CDR3 spans 15 amino acids. CDR1 is SGHDN and CDR2 is FVKESK in the germline V gene. CDR3: CASSLGRTSGDEQFF. In DNA form, the CDR3 reads TGTGCCAGCAGCCTCGGTAGGACTAGCGGGGATGAGCAGTTCTTC.

This clone appeared a few times. The rearrangement links TRBV6-5 to TRBJ1-1; D is possibly TRBD1 (6 bases). From germline, CDR1 is MNHEY and CDR2 SVGAGI. CDR3 length: 14 residues. Trimming removed 2 bases from V and 1 base from J, with 8 bases in between. The CDR3, as DNA: TGTGCCAGCAGTTACCGGACAGAGAACACTGAAGCTTTCTTT. It specifies CASSYRTENTEAFF.